This TCR beta chain was retrieved from a study of blood T cell repertoires in COVID-19. Study-wide background: T cells, B-cell-depleted T cells, or PBMCs provided the cDNA or gDNA that served as material.

This CDR3 is 14 amino acids long. Losses at the gene ends were 6 bases for V and 0 bases for J; bases not matched to a gene: 2. In germline, CDR1 is MNHEY, CDR2 SVGAGI. Assay: immunoSEQ multiplex PCR; the TCRdb copy retains only in-frame clones and omits some. The sample records approximately 74,000 clones, approximately 91% being singletons. The chain carries TRBV6-5 and TRBJ1-1; 9 bases line up with TRBD1. The TCR comes from a man aged 65 to 85 with acute or convalescent COVID-19. Sequencing used peripheral blood. CDR3 DNA sequence: TGTGCCAGCAGAGACAGGGGGTTGAACACTGAAGCTTTCTTT. Its translation is CASRDRGLNTEAFF.